A few counts support the clone carrying this T cell receptor (beta chain). CDR1 is SGHTS and CDR2 is YDEGEE in the germline V gene. This CDR3 region has 16 residues. V was cut by 4 bases and J by 4 bases, with 18 bases left in between. The data stem from a study of blood T cell repertoires in COVID-19. Study in general: Researchers got acute and convalescent COVID-19 samples from the United States, Italy and Spain.

Profiled with immunoSEQ multiplex PCR; TCRdb holds only in-frame clones, not every one. Here the sample spans over 150,000 clones, less than 90% being singletons. The TCR comes from a young man with acute or convalescent COVID-19. The V and J genes are TRBV5-8 and TRBJ1-5; D call uncertain. The specimen sequenced was peripheral blood. The CDR3 loop reads CASSPLERVRNQPQHF. In DNA, the CDR3 is TGTGCCAGCAGCCCCCTTGAGAGGGTGAGGAATCAGCCCCAGCATTTT. The variable domain in full, completed from reference TRBV5-8 and TRBJ1-5, reads EAGVTQSPTHLIKTRGQQATLRCSPISGHTSVYWYQQALGLGLQFLLWYDEGEERNRGNFPPRFSGRQFPNYSSELNVNALELEDSALYLCASSPLERVRNQPQHFGDGTRLSIL.